Below are 21 T cell receptor beta chains sequenced from a single sample in a study of long-term antiretroviral therapy in people with HIV. This was the immunoSEQ v3.0 assay at survey level. TCRdb's table, derived via immunoSEQ multiplex PCR, lists solely in-frame clones and lacks some. The sample lists approximately 35,000 clones; around 97% were seen once. Sequenced here: unsorted PBMCs, sampled 6.9 years after starting antiretroviral therapy. The receptors shown here come from a man younger than 40 with HIV.

The V call is TRBV27, the J call TRBJ1-3, with unresolved D. With 3 bases removed from V and 0 bases from J, the gap between germline ends came to 6 bases. The CDR3 consists of 14 residues. Germline V gene sequence: CDR1 MNHEY, CDR2 SMNVEV (reference sequence). The CDR3 sequence: CASSFGGSGNTIYF. The CDR3 nucleotides read TGTGCCAGCAGTTTCGGTGGCTCTGGAAACACCATATATTTT.

The gene calls are TRBV5-1 and TRBJ2-3, with D possibly TRBD1 on 7 matching bases. The CDR3 is 15 amino acids. Germline CDR1 and CDR2: SGHRS and YFSETQ. The V end lost 3 bases, the J end lost 3 bases, and 14 bases lay between the germline ends. CDR3 DNA: TGCGCCAGCAGCTCCGGAGGGGGCGTAACAGATACGCAGTATTTT. Protein: CASSSGGGVTDTQYF.

The rearrangement links TRBV5-1 to TRBJ2-1; 7 positions agree with TRBD1. The CDR3 contains 16 residues. V lost 3 bases, J lost 1 base, and 7 bases stayed unmatched. Germline values: CDR1 SGHRS, CDR2 YFSETQ. The DNA of the CDR3 is TGCGCCAGCAGCTCCTTCCCGGGACAGTCCTACAATGAGCAGTTCTTC. It encodes CASSSFPGQSYNEQFF.

The genes are TRBV7-6 and TRBJ2-7; 11 nucleotides agree with TRBD2. There are 18 residues in the CDR3. V was pared by 5 bases and J by 1 base, with 13 bases of the junction left unmatched. CDR1 and CDR2 from the germline V gene are SGHVS and FNYEAQ. The CDR3 loop is CASSPRGTSGSVSYEQYF. DNA for the CDR3: TGTGCCAGCAGCCCACGCGGTACTAGCGGGAGCGTTTCCTACGAGCAGTACTTC.

The rearrangement uses TRBV7-9 and TRBJ2-1; TRBD2 agrees at 8 bases. The CDR3 runs 15 residues. The J segment lost 4 bases and the V segment lost 5 bases, leaving 7 bases of the junction unmatched. Germline values: CDR1 SEHNR, CDR2 FQNEAQ (reference sequence). For the CDR3, the DNA is TGTGCCAGCAGCCCCGGGAGGGCAAGGTACAATGAGCAGTTCTTC. Translation gives CASSPGRARYNEQFF.

The V and J genes are TRBV5-6 and TRBJ1-1; 10 positions match TRBD1. In germline, CDR1 is SGHDT, CDR2 YYEEEE. The CDR3 length is 15 residues. Losses at the gene ends were 3 bases for V and 3 bases for J; bases not matched to a gene: 5. The CDR3 nucleotides read TGTGCCAGCAGCTCCACCGGGACAGGGGACACTGAAGCTTTCTTT. This gives the protein CASSSTGTGDTEAFF.

J is TRBJ2-2 and V is TRBV25-1, with D perhaps TRBD1 (8 bases). The CDR3 loop spans 13 amino acids. In germline, CDR1 is MGHDK, CDR2 SYGVNS. Deletions cut 7 bases from V and 7 bases from J, with 13 bases between. The CDR3 sequence is CASKTGGGGELFF. CDR3 DNA sequence: TGTGCCAGCAAAACAGGGGGGGGCGGGGAGCTGTTTTTT.

The chain combines TRBV5-6 with TRBJ1-2, with D unresolved. The germline gives CDR1 SGHDT, CDR2 YYEEEE. The CDR3 consists of 13 residues. V dropped 1 base and J dropped 2 bases, with 6 bases sitting between them. CDR3 region: CASSLPANYGYTF. CDR3 in DNA: TGTGCCAGCAGCTTGCCAGCAAACTATGGCTACACCTTC.

The chain uses TRBV5-4 and TRBJ1-2; weak D call: TRBD1 (5 bases). Germline CDR1 SGHNT, CDR2 YYREEE (reference sequence). The CDR3 is 14 residues long. Deletions cut 3 bases from V and 7 bases from J, with 16 bases between. CDR3 protein: CASSYLNRDSGYTF. For the CDR3, the DNA is TGTGCCAGCAGCTATTTAAACCGGGACTCTGGCTACACCTTC.

V and J are TRBV6-5 and TRBJ2-7, with 8 nucleotides matching TRBD1. Germline V lookup: CDR1 MNHEY, CDR2 SVGAGI. J gave up 6 bases and V 5 bases, and 6 bases lay outside the gene matches. The CDR3 consists of 13 residues. The CDR3 sequence is CASSRRGRSEQYF. The CDR3 DNA is TGTGCCAGCAGTCGCAGGGGGCGCAGCGAGCAGTACTTC.

This rearrangement joins TRBV2 to TRBJ2-3; 7 bases agree with TRBD1. The CDR3 consists of 15 residues. Per the germline V gene, CDR1 is SNHLY and CDR2 is FYNNEI. V dropped 6 bases and J dropped 1; count of bases not matched to a gene: 7. CDR3 amino acids: CASSGPGQRTDTQYF. The CDR3 region has the DNA TGTGCCAGCAGCGGACCGGGACAGCGCACAGATACGCAGTATTTT.

The rearrangement links TRBV2 to TRBJ1-1; 11 positions agree with TRBD1. CDR1 SNHLY and CDR2 FYNNEI come from the germline V gene. V shed 8 bases and J 8 bases; nucleotides not matched to a gene: 7. The CDR3 extends over 13 amino acids. CDR3 sequence reads: CASGRDRGLEAFF. The CDR3 region has the DNA TGTGCCAGCGGGCGGGACAGGGGGTTGGAAGCTTTCTTT.

The chain has TRBV30 and TRBJ2-1; 11 bases are shared with TRBD2. The CDR3 spans 14 residues. After removal of 2 bases from V and 10 bases from J, the junction contained 7 bases not matched to a gene. CDR1 is GTSNPN and CDR2 is SVGIG in the germline V gene (reference sequence). CDR3 residues: CAWSSLAGEGEQFF. As DNA, the CDR3 is TGTGCCTGGAGTTCACTAGCGGGAGAGGGAGAGCAGTTCTTC.

The rearrangement links TRBV6-5 to TRBJ1-1, with D perhaps TRBD1 (6 bases). The V and J ends lost 2 bases and 1 base respectively, with 8 bases between them. The CDR3 is 14 residues long. Germline V gene sequence: CDR1 MNHEY, CDR2 SVGAGI. CDR3 protein: CASSYGRGNTEAFF. CDR3 DNA: TGTGCCAGCAGTTACGGCAGGGGGAACACTGAAGCTTTCTTT.

The chain couples TRBV29-1 to TRBJ1-5, with 7 nucleotides matching TRBD1. Trimming removed 5 bases from V and 2 bases from J; junction bases left unmatched: 6. Germline-derived CDR1 and CDR2 are SQVTM and ANQGSEA. This CDR3 contains 14 residues. CDR3 sequence (DNA): TGCAGCGTTAGCATGGGACAGCGCAATCAGCCCCAGCATTTT. It translates to CSVSMGQRNQPQHF.

This chain links TRBV10-3 with TRBJ2-7; D possibly corresponds to TRBD1 (6 bases). Germline CDR1 ENHRY, CDR2 SYGVKD. The CDR3 consists of 12 residues. V was clipped by 9 bases and J by 5 bases, with 14 bases between them. CDR3 loop: CAMRNRADEQYF. As DNA, the CDR3 is TGTGCCATGAGAAACAGGGCCGACGAGCAGTACTTC.

V gene TRBV5-1 combines with J gene TRBJ2-3, with D tentatively TRBD2 (7 bases). This CDR3 contains 14 residues. The V gene lost 7 bases and the J gene lost 0 bases, with 12 bases spanning the gap. CDR1 is SGHRS and CDR2 is YFSETQ in the germline V gene. CDR3 in DNA: TGCGCCAGCCGGGGGGCCCTGAGCACAGATACGCAGTATTTT. This sequence encodes CASRGALSTDTQYF.

On this clone: A junction end diverges from the germline sequence, so it may reflect a read error. The gene calls are TRBV7-3 and TRBJ2-3; D call uncertain. The CDR3 sequence is 13 residues long. CDR1 and CDR2 from the germline V gene are SGHTA and FQGTGA. For the CDR3, the DNA is TGTGCCAGCAGCTTACTGGCCACAAATACGCAGTATTTT. Translation: CASSLLATNTQYF. Variable domain in full (rest from reference TRBV7-3 and TRBJ2-3): GAGVSQTPSNKVTEKGKYVELRCDPISGHTALYWYRQSLGQGPEFLIYFQGTGAADDSGLPNDRFFAVRPEGSVSTLKIQRTERGDSAVYLCASSLLATNTQYFGPGTRLTVL.

The CDR3: CASSLRGAGGVPHEQYF. For the CDR3, the DNA is TGTGCCAGCAGCCTCAGGGGAGCAGGAGGAGTCCCCCACGAGCAGTACTTC. The chain joins TRBV5-4 to TRBJ2-7; tentative D call: TRBD1 (6 bases). CDR3 length equals 17 residues. Trimming pared 4 bases from V and 5 bases from J, leaving 25 bases between. The V gene's germline CDR1 is SGHNT and CDR2 YYREEE (reference sequence).

This chain uses TRBV10-3 with TRBJ2-3, with TRBD2 matching over 7 bases. This CDR3 has 17 residues. CDR1 and CDR2 from the germline V gene are ENHRY and SYGVKD. The V and J ends lost 8 bases and 4 bases, in that order; junction bases with no gene match: 18. In DNA, the CDR3 is TGTGCCATCGGTCCGGCGGGGGTTACCATTTTCCCAGATACGCAGTATTTT. This gives the protein CAIGPAGVTIFPDTQYF.

The chain combines TRBV9 with TRBJ1-1; TRBD1 might be the D (5 bases). The CDR3 runs 16 residues. Trimming took off 0 bases at V and 1 base at J, with 13 bases between the two ends. The germline V gene has CDR1 SGDLS and CDR2 YYNGEE. The CDR3 sequence: CASSVGPRVGNTEAFF. CDR3 nucleotide sequence: TGTGCCAGCAGCGTAGGGCCCAGGGTGGGGAACACTGAAGCTTTCTTT.